The 30 T cell receptor beta chains below all came from one sample that was sequenced in a study of control samples from healthy donors and cancer patients. Generated by immunoSEQ multiplex PCR, the TCRdb table keeps only in-frame clones and is missing some. Of about 75,000 clones in the sample, over 65% are singletons; the top ten hold about 16%. Sequencing input: blood. Source of these receptors: a man aged 50-60 years in good health.

This clone was counted only a few times. The genes are TRBV7-2 and TRBJ2-3, with TRBD1 matching over 7 bases. The V and J ends lost 6 bases and 3 bases, in that order; junction bases with no gene match: 15. CDR1 is SGHTA, CDR2 FQGNSA, per germline. This CDR3 has 17 amino acids. CDR3 DNA sequence: TGTGCCAGCAGAGGAAGCCACCGACAGGGCATTACAGATACGCAGTATTTT. Encoded protein: CASRGSHRQGITDTQYF.

The CDR3 here is CASSVQGAVGEKLFF. The CDR3 DNA reads TGTGCCAGCAGTGTCCAGGGGGCAGTTGGTGAAAAACTGTTTTTT. The V and J genes are TRBV2 and TRBJ1-4; 8 bases match TRBD1. The CDR3 contains 15 residues. Germline loops: CDR1 SNHLY, CDR2 FYNNEI. J lost 7 bases, V lost 4 bases, and 8 bases had no gene match.

The chain recombines TRBV5-1 with TRBJ2-7; TRBD1 matches at 9 bases. Per the germline V gene, CDR1 is SGHRS and CDR2 is YFSETQ. Losses at the gene ends were 7 bases for V and 5 bases for J; bases not matched to a gene: 4. CDR3 length: 12 amino acids. CDR3 DNA sequence: TGCGCCAGCGAAGGACAGGGGCACGAGCAGTACTTC. Translation: CASEGQGHEQYF.

The J gene is TRBJ2-1, the V gene TRBV18; D is possibly TRBD1 or TRBD2 (7 bases each). The CDR3 sequence is 15 residues long. CDR1 and CDR2 from the germline V gene are KGHSH and LQKENI. The V and J ends lost 2 bases and 5 bases respectively, with 13 bases between them. CDR3 residues: CASSPGAGQNNEQFF. The CDR3 DNA reads as TGTGCCAGCTCACCAGGAGCGGGACAGAACAATGAGCAGTTCTTC.

This rearrangement joins TRBV4-1 to TRBJ2-3; 7 positions agree with TRBD1. This CDR3 has 18 amino acids. Unmatched junction bases numbered 14, after V lost 3 bases and J lost 2 bases. The germline V gene has CDR1 MGHRA and CDR2 YSYEKL. This CDR3 is CASSQDPTGTAATDTQYF. The CDR3 DNA is TGCGCCAGCAGCCAGGACCCCACCGGGACAGCGGCCACAGATACGCAGTATTTT.

The genes are TRBV5-4 and TRBJ1-2; possible D gene TRBD1, 6 bases. The germline V and J ends were trimmed by 4 bases and 4 bases, with 20 bases remaining between them. Per germline, CDR1 SGHNT and CDR2 YYREEE (reference sequence). The CDR3 is made up of 16 amino acids. CDR3 in DNA: TGTGCCAGCAGCGGAGAAAACAGGGACGGCCGCTATGGCTACACCTTC. It specifies CASSGENRDGRYGYTF. Filled out from reference TRBV5-4 and TRBJ1-2, the complete variable domain reads ETGVTQSPTHLIKTRGQQVTLRCSSQSGHNTVSWYQQALGQGPQFIFQYYREEENGRGNFPPRFSGLQFPNYSSELNVNALELDDSALYLCASSGENRDGRYGYTFGSGTRLTVV.

Only a few counts were recorded for this clone. V and J are TRBV2 and TRBJ1-3; D gene uncertain. Germline CDR1 SNHLY, CDR2 FYNNEI. This CDR3 contains 14 residues. Trimming cost V 7 bases and J 0 bases, with 10 bases left between them. CDR3 amino acids: CASTIEVSGNTIYF. Written as DNA, the CDR3 is TGTGCCAGCACCATTGAGGTCTCTGGAAACACCATATATTTT.

The J gene is TRBJ1-2, the V gene TRBV12-5; possibly TRBD1 for D (6 bases). The CDR3 length is 17 residues. V was cut by 2 bases and J by 4 bases, with 20 bases left in between. Per the germline V gene, CDR1 is LGHNT and CDR2 is FRNRAP. The CDR3 DNA follows: TGTGCTAGTGGTTTGATCGGTAGGGCGGCAGGGGCCTATGGCTACACCTTC. It yields the protein CASGLIGRAAGAYGYTF. The variable domain in full, completed from reference TRBV12-5 and TRBJ1-2, reads DARVTQTPRHKVTEMGQEVTMRCQPILGHNTVFWYRQTMMQGLELLAYFRNRAPLDDSGMPKDRFSAEMPDATLATLKIQPSEPRDSAVYFCASGLIGRAAGAYGYTFGSGTRLTVV.

V is TRBV5-1 and J is TRBJ1-1; D gene ambiguous. V lost 1 base and J lost 4, with 8 bases in between. The CDR3 is 13 amino acids. From germline, CDR1 is SGHRS and CDR2 YFSETQ. The CDR3 coding sequence is TGCGCCAGCAGCTTGTACGACACCACTGAAGCTTTCTTT. Protein: CASSLYDTTEAFF.

The chain has TRBV4-2 and TRBJ2-7; D may correspond to TRBD1 or TRBD2 (5 bases each). V was trimmed by 3 bases and J by 3 bases, leaving 21 bases between them. The CDR3 is 17 residues long. Germline V gives CDR1 LGHNA, CDR2 YNFKEQ. The CDR3 region has the DNA TGTGCCAGCAGCCACTCCAGATACCGGGACCCCAACTACGAGCAGTACTTC. It encodes CASSHSRYRDPNYEQYF.

The genes are TRBV7-6 and TRBJ1-1; D unclear. Trimming shortened V by 5 bases and J by 1 base, and 11 bases separated the two germline ends. This CDR3 is 14 amino acids long. Germline V gene lookup returns CDR1 SGHVS and CDR2 FNYEAQ. The CDR3 sequence is CASSPSVRNTEAFF. The CDR3 DNA sequence: TGTGCCAGCAGCCCGAGCGTTCGGAACACTGAAGCTTTCTTT.

The chain couples TRBV28 to TRBJ2-5; either TRBD1 or TRBD2 may supply D (5 bases each). Germline values: CDR1 MDHEN, CDR2 SYDVKM. V was pared by 7 bases and J by 1 base, with 10 bases between. The CDR3 extends over 13 amino acids. The CDR3 coding sequence is TGTGCCAGCACCGGGGCTAGCCAAGAGACCCAGTACTTC. Translating gives CASTGASQETQYF.

The chain has TRBV3-1 (or the pseudogene TRBV3-2) and TRBJ2-2, with D possibly being TRBD1 or TRBD2 (6 bases each). The germline V gene has CDR1 LGHDT and CDR2 YNNKEL (reference sequence). CDR3 length equals 17 residues. Trimming pared 0 bases from V and 6 bases from J, leaving 17 bases between. The CDR3 here is CASSQDSREGGSGELFF. The CDR3 nucleotides read TGTGCCAGCAGCCAAGACAGCAGGGAAGGGGGGTCCGGGGAGCTGTTTTTT.

The chain carries TRBV28 and TRBJ1-5; no clear D gene. CDR1 MDHEN and CDR2 SYDVKM come from the germline V gene. The CDR3 consists of 13 residues. Trimming took 7 bases from V and 7 from J, leaving 14 bases between them. The CDR3 bases are TGTGCCAGCACCAATCGTCCCGACCAGCCCCAGCATTTT. This encodes CASTNRPDQPQHF.

V usage is TRBV27 and J usage is TRBJ2-2, with 9 bases identical to TRBD1. The CDR3 has 18 amino acids. Germline V gives CDR1 MNHEY, CDR2 SMNVEV (reference sequence). After removal of 0 bases from V and 0 bases from J, the junction contained 5 bases not matched to a gene. The CDR3 sequence is CASSLSITGGANTGELFF. The CDR3 DNA is TGTGCCAGCAGTTTATCGATCACAGGGGGCGCGAACACCGGGGAGCTGTTTTTT.

This clone was counted only a few times. This chain uses TRBV4-3 with TRBJ2-2; 7 bases fit TRBD2. Per the germline V gene, CDR1 is LGHNA and CDR2 is YSLEER. This CDR3 has 15 residues. J lost 3 bases, V lost 3 bases, and 4 bases had no gene match. The DNA for the CDR3 is TGCGCCAGCAGCCATGGGAGGGGCGACACCGGGGAGCTGTTTTTT. Its protein is CASSHGRGDTGELFF.

Here the CDR3 DNA reads TGCAGCGTGGCAGGGACAGGGAACGAAAAACTGTTTTTT. Protein: CSVAGTGNEKLFF. The chain has TRBV29-1 and TRBJ1-4, with TRBD1 matching 9 bases. The junction had 7 bases not matched to a gene; V was cut back by 6 bases and J by 8 bases. CDR3 length: 13 amino acids. CDR1 is SQVTM and CDR2 is ANQGSEA in the germline V gene.

This chain connects TRBV6-1 to TRBJ2-3, with TRBD1 identical over 7 bases. The V segment lost 2 bases and the J segment 2 bases; nucleotides outside the gene matches: 4. Germline lookup yields CDR1 MNHNS and CDR2 SASEGT. The CDR3 sequence is 15 residues long. The CDR3 sequence is CASSESRGTTDTQYF. As DNA, the CDR3 is TGTGCCAGCAGTGAAAGCAGGGGGACCACAGATACGCAGTATTTT.

This sequence joins TRBV28 and TRBJ1-1, with 7 bases lining up with TRBD1. Germline loops: CDR1 MDHEN, CDR2 SYDVKM. The J segment lost 2 bases and the V segment lost 6 bases, leaving 12 bases of the junction unmatched. This CDR3 contains 16 residues. The CDR3 coding sequence is TGTGCCAGCAGCTCTTTTTGGGACAGCCTTAACACTGAAGCTTTCTTT. Translation: CASSSFWDSLNTEAFF.

V usage is TRBV7-8 and J usage is TRBJ2-7, with D perhaps matching TRBD2 (6 bases). With 4 bases removed from V and 4 bases from J, the gap between germline ends came to 14 bases. The CDR3 extends over 14 amino acids. Germline V gene data show CDR1 as SGHVS and CDR2 as FQNEAQ. The CDR3 sequence is CASSSGTGGYEQYF. The CDR3 nucleotides are TGTGCCAGCAGCTCCGGGACCGGGGGTTACGAGCAGTACTTC. Complete variable domain (other parts from reference TRBV7-8 and TRBJ2-7): GAGVSQSPRYKVAKRGQDVALRCDPISGHVSLFWYQQALGQGPEFLTYFQNEAQLDKSGLPSDRFFAERPEGSVSTLKIQRTQQEDSAVYLCASSSGTGGYEQYFGPGTRLTVT.

The V call is TRBV30, the J call TRBJ1-6; D gene uncertain. The germline CDR1 and CDR2 sequences are GTSNPN and SVGIG (reference sequence). The ends were cut back, 0 bases at V and 3 bases at J, with 6 bases in the middle. CDR3 length: 14 residues. The DNA of the CDR3 is TGTGCCTGGAGTGTCGGCAGCTATAATTCACCCCTCCACTTT. This codes for CAWSVGSYNSPLHF.

The J gene is TRBJ2-3, the V gene TRBV30; TRBD1 matches at 9 bases. Germline V gene data show CDR1 as GTSNPN and CDR2 as SVGIG (reference sequence). There are 14 residues in the CDR3. Unmatched junction bases numbered 13, after V lost 5 bases and J lost 10 bases. The DNA of the CDR3 is TGTGCCTGGGACACAGGGGGCTTCACAGAGGCGCAGTATTTT. Amino acid sequence: CAWDTGGFTEAQYF.

The chain uses TRBV27 and TRBJ2-2, with 8 nucleotides matching TRBD1. V lost 6 bases, J lost 7 bases, and 16 bases stayed unmatched. This CDR3 contains 17 residues. CDR1 is MNHEY, CDR2 SMNVEV, per germline (reference sequence). The CDR3 loop is CASSPTGQGAIGGELFF. CDR3 DNA: TGTGCCAGCAGCCCCACGGGGCAGGGGGCGATCGGCGGGGAGCTGTTTTTT.

The rearrangement links TRBV30 to TRBJ1-3; no clear D gene. V lost 5 bases, J lost 0 bases, and 8 bases lay in between. Germline V lookup: CDR1 GTSNPN, CDR2 SVGIG (reference sequence). This CDR3 contains 13 residues. The CDR3 loop is CAWGRASGNTIYF. Here the CDR3 DNA reads TGTGCCTGGGGCAGAGCCTCTGGAAACACCATATATTTT.

This rearrangement joins TRBV7-2 to TRBJ2-3, with 7 nucleotides matching TRBD1. Germline V CDR1 and CDR2: SGHTA, FQGNSA. The CDR3 contains 15 residues. V trimming: 3 bases; J trimming: 2 bases; junction bases outside the gene matches: 5. The CDR3 loop is CASSLQGVNTDTQYF. The DNA of the CDR3 is TGTGCCAGCAGCTTGCAGGGGGTTAACACAGATACGCAGTATTTT.

This clone was found once. The CDR3 loop reads CASSRTSGRVDTQYF. CDR3 coding DNA: TGTGCCAGCAGCAGGACTAGCGGTCGGGTAGATACGCAGTATTTT. The V gene is TRBV7-2, the J gene TRBJ2-3; the match to TRBD2 covers 10 bases. V trimming: 5 bases; J trimming: 5 bases; junction bases outside the gene matches: 7. The V gene's germline CDR1 is SGHTA and CDR2 FQGNSA. This CDR3 has 15 amino acids. Variable domain in full (rest from reference TRBV7-2 and TRBJ2-3): GAGVSQSPSNKVTEKGKDVELRCDPISGHTALYWYRQSLGQGLEFLIYFQGNSAPDKSGLPSDRFSAERTGGSVSTLTIQRTQQEDSAVYLCASSRTSGRVDTQYFGPGTRLTVL.

The J gene is TRBJ2-5, the V gene TRBV12-3 or TRBV12-4, with D hard to call. The CDR3 is 12 amino acids. V lost 3 bases and J 4 bases, leaving 6 bases between the germline ends. This CDR3 reads CASSLTVETQYF. DNA of the CDR3: TGTGCCAGCAGTTTGACTGTAGAGACCCAGTACTTC.

The chain combines TRBV7-2 with TRBJ2-3, with D unresolved. Germline V gene data show CDR1 as SGHTA and CDR2 as FQGNSA. The V gene lost 5 bases and the J gene lost 0 bases, with 18 bases spanning the gap. This CDR3 has 17 residues. This chain's CDR3 is CASSQTIIGPSTDTQYF. CDR3 DNA: TGTGCCAGCAGCCAAACTATAATAGGACCTAGCACAGATACGCAGTATTTT.

Only one count was recorded for this clone. In nucleotides, the CDR3 is TGTGCCAGCAGTGAGGTCAGGGGTAAAAGCGGGGACTCCTACGAGCAGTACTTC. Translated: CASSEVRGKSGDSYEQYF. The genes are TRBV6-4 and TRBJ2-7; D is possibly TRBD2 (7 bases). This CDR3 spans 18 amino acids. The V end was cut by 3 bases, the J end by 0 bases, with 21 bases between. Looked up from germline, CDR1 is MRHNA and CDR2 is SNTAGT.

The gene calls are TRBV12-1 and TRBJ1-2. TRBV12-1 is annotated as a pseudogene. CDR3 length: 15 amino acids. This chain's CDR3 is CASSFARGQSYGYTF. The DNA for the CDR3 is TGTGCCAGCAGCTTTGCGCGCGGGCAGTCATATGGCTACACCTTC.